This is a list of T cell receptor beta chains from one sample in a study of neurological immune-mediated disorders. TCRdb recomputed calls from the 5' RACE reads with MiXCR, one row per CDR3 protein. In the table there are tens of thousands of distinct CDR3 sequences, about 2.5% of which are singletons. The sequencing input was PBMCs. Source of these receptors: a man aged 50-60 years with multiple sclerosis. The CDR3 runs from the conserved cysteine through the conserved F or W. The order of the fields is V gene, J gene, D gene, clone size, CDR3 DNA, CDR3 protein. D genes are given only for firm matches. Where a row states a size, it is once, few, many or the class of an expanded clone; other rows omit it.

v_call: TRBV20-1
j_call: TRBJ2-7
d_call: .
clone_size: many
cdr3_nt: TGCAGTGCTCGAGCGCAGGGGACCTACGAGCAGTACTTC
cdr3_aa: CSARAQGTYEQYF

v_call: TRBV11-2
j_call: TRBJ2-1
d_call: .
clone_size: many
cdr3_nt: TGTGCCAGCAGCTTTTACCGGGTCCCAAGCTCCTACAATGAGCAGTTCTTC
cdr3_aa: CASSFYRVPSSYNEQFF

v_call: TRBV19
j_call: TRBJ1-1
d_call: .
clone_size: many
cdr3_nt: TGTGCCAGTAGTGTCGTTCTCGGGAACACTGAAGCTTTCTTT
cdr3_aa: CASSVVLGNTEAFF

v_call: TRBV12-3/TRBV12-4
j_call: TRBJ2-7
d_call: TRBD1
clone_size: many
cdr3_nt: TGTGCCAGCAGTTTTGCCGGGACAGGTATTACCTACGAGCAGTACTTC
cdr3_aa: CASSFAGTGITYEQYF

v_call: TRBV6-5
j_call: TRBJ2-4
d_call: .
clone_size: many
cdr3_nt: TGTGCCAGCAGTTACCAGACCGGGACCCACATTCAGTACTTC
cdr3_aa: CASSYQTGTHIQYF

v_call: TRBV20-1
j_call: TRBJ1-5
d_call: TRBD1
clone_size: many
cdr3_nt: TGCAGTGCGAGGGACAGGGGGCGCGGTCAGCCCCAGCATTTT
cdr3_aa: CSARDRGRGQPQHF

v_call: TRBV30
j_call: TRBJ2-7
d_call: TRBD1
clone_size: many
cdr3_nt: TGTGCCTGGAGCCACAGGGGTGGCGAGCAGTACTTC
cdr3_aa: CAWSHRGGEQYF

v_call: TRBV20-1
j_call: TRBJ1-6
d_call: .
clone_size: many
cdr3_nt: TGCAGTGCTAGAGCTTTATCCGGGACAAGTAATTCACCCCTCAACTTT
cdr3_aa: CSARALSGTSNSPLNF

v_call: TRBV12-3/TRBV12-4
j_call: TRBJ1-2
d_call: .
clone_size: many
cdr3_nt: TGTGCCAGCAGTTTAAGGGGCGGGAAGTATGGCTACACCTTC
cdr3_aa: CASSLRGGKYGYTF

v_call: TRBV20-1
j_call: TRBJ2-5
d_call: .
clone_size: many
cdr3_nt: TGCAGTGCTAGTGAGGGACCCCAAGAGACCCAGTACTTC
cdr3_aa: CSASEGPQETQYF

v_call: TRBV7-2
j_call: TRBJ2-1
d_call: .
clone_size: many
cdr3_nt: TGTGCCAGCAGCTTAGAGGCAGGGGTCTCCTACAATGAGCAGTTCTTC
cdr3_aa: CASSLEAGVSYNEQFF

v_call: TRBV7-2
j_call: TRBJ2-7
d_call: .
clone_size: many
cdr3_nt: TGTGCCAGCAGTTCGGGGTACTCCTACGAGCAGTACTTC
cdr3_aa: CASSSGYSYEQYF

v_call: TRBV20-1
j_call: TRBJ2-7
d_call: TRBD2
clone_size: many
cdr3_nt: TGCAGTGCCCTTACCCCCGGGGGGGGGTACGAGCAGTACTTC
cdr3_aa: CSALTPGGGYEQYF

v_call: TRBV5-1
j_call: TRBJ2-1
d_call: .
clone_size: many
cdr3_nt: TGCGCCAGCAGCCTGGACTGGTCTAATGAGCAGTTCTTC
cdr3_aa: CASSLDWSNEQFF

v_call: TRBV7-2
j_call: TRBJ2-7
d_call: TRBD2
clone_size: many
cdr3_nt: TGTGCCAGCAGCCCCCAGGCTAGCGGGGGGGGCGAGCAGTACTTC
cdr3_aa: CASSPQASGGGEQYF

v_call: TRBV12-3/TRBV12-4
j_call: TRBJ1-1
d_call: TRBD1
clone_size: many
cdr3_nt: TGTGCCAGCAGTCCCTGGACAGGGGGTAACACTGAAGCTTTCTTT
cdr3_aa: CASSPWTGGNTEAFF

v_call: TRBV19
j_call: TRBJ2-1
d_call: .
clone_size: .
cdr3_nt: TGTGCCAGTAGTTTGCAGAGCTCCTACAATGAGCAGTTCTTC
cdr3_aa: CASSLQSSYNEQFF

v_call: TRBV20-1
j_call: TRBJ2-7
d_call: .
clone_size: many
cdr3_nt: TGCAGTGCTGGGAGTAGGGCCTTATTCTACGAGCAGTACTTC
cdr3_aa: CSAGSRALFYEQYF

v_call: TRBV5-1
j_call: TRBJ2-1
d_call: .
clone_size: many
cdr3_nt: TGCGCCAGCAGCGCTAGCGCAAGCTCCTACAATGAGCAGTTCTTC
cdr3_aa: CASSASASSYNEQFF

v_call: TRBV5-1
j_call: TRBJ1-2
d_call: TRBD1
clone_size: many
cdr3_nt: TGCGCCAGCAGCCCGTGGACTCGCTCAGGACAGGGGGCTAACTATGGCTACACCTTC
cdr3_aa: CASSPWTRSGQGANYGYTF

v_call: TRBV12-3/TRBV12-4
j_call: TRBJ2-7
d_call: .
clone_size: many
cdr3_nt: TGTGCCAGCAGTTTAGGCGCAGGGCTGGACGAGCAGTACTTC
cdr3_aa: CASSLGAGLDEQYF

v_call: TRBV7-9
j_call: TRBJ1-1
d_call: .
clone_size: many
cdr3_nt: TGTGCCAGCAGCTTAATAGAGGGGGGCACTGAAGCTTTCTTT
cdr3_aa: CASSLIEGGTEAFF

v_call: TRBV7-2
j_call: TRBJ1-5
d_call: TRBD1
clone_size: few
cdr3_nt: TGTGCCAGCAGCGCCGACAGGGGAGCTCAGCCCCAGAATTTT
cdr3_aa: CASSADRGAQPQNF

v_call: TRBV9
j_call: TRBJ2-7
d_call: .
clone_size: many
cdr3_nt: TGTGCCAGCAGCCCCCACGAGGCTAGGGGCTACGAGCAGTACTTC
cdr3_aa: CASSPHEARGYEQYF

v_call: TRBV10-3
j_call: TRBJ2-3
d_call: .
clone_size: .
cdr3_nt: TGTGCCATCGGAAAAAAGGGGGAGGCAGATACGCAGTATTTT
cdr3_aa: CAIGKKGEADTQYF

v_call: TRBV7-2
j_call: TRBJ2-5
d_call: .
clone_size: many
cdr3_nt: TGTGCCAGCAGGGGGGCGGGGACTATCAAAGAGACCCAGTACTTC
cdr3_aa: CASRGAGTIKETQYF

v_call: TRBV5-6
j_call: TRBJ1-5
d_call: .
clone_size: few
cdr3_nt: TGTGCCAGCAGCTGGGCGCAGGGATTGGCCCAGCATTTT
cdr3_aa: CASSWAQGLAQHF

v_call: TRBV19
j_call: TRBJ2-3
d_call: TRBD2
clone_size: many
cdr3_nt: TGTGCCACGGGGGGGGCTTTGTCAGATACGCAGTATTTT
cdr3_aa: CATGGALSDTQYF

v_call: TRBV7-2
j_call: TRBJ2-1
d_call: .
clone_size: many
cdr3_nt: TGTGCCAGCAGCTTAGTTGCGGCTTGGAATGAGCAGTTCTTC
cdr3_aa: CASSLVAAWNEQFF

v_call: TRBV20-1
j_call: TRBJ1-1
d_call: .
clone_size: many
cdr3_nt: TGCAGTGCTCCGGTGGTCTGGGGGGGGGTAACAGGAGCTTTCTTT
cdr3_aa: CSAPVVWGGVTGAFF

v_call: TRBV7-3
j_call: TRBJ2-1
d_call: .
clone_size: many
cdr3_nt: TGTGCCAGCAGCACCGTGGCAGGGAGCACCTACAATGAGCAGTTCTTC
cdr3_aa: CASSTVAGSTYNEQFF

v_call: TRBV5-8
j_call: TRBJ2-7
d_call: TRBD1
clone_size: many
cdr3_nt: TGTGCCAGCAGCTCAGGTTTAGGGACAGCGATAACCTACGAGCAGTACTTC
cdr3_aa: CASSSGLGTAITYEQYF

v_call: TRBV5-1
j_call: TRBJ1-1
d_call: .
clone_size: many
cdr3_nt: TGCGCCAGCAGCTCCCAGGGCACTGAAGCTTTCTTT
cdr3_aa: CASSSQGTEAFF

v_call: TRBV27
j_call: TRBJ2-6
d_call: .
clone_size: many
cdr3_nt: TGTGCCAGCAGTTTCCTGTCTGGGGCCAACGTCCTGACTTTC
cdr3_aa: CASSFLSGANVLTF

v_call: TRBV5-1
j_call: TRBJ2-1
d_call: .
clone_size: many
cdr3_nt: TGCGCCAGCAGCCAGGTGGCTAGCCCTTACAATGAGCAGTTCTTC
cdr3_aa: CASSQVASPYNEQFF

v_call: TRBV5-1
j_call: TRBJ2-3
d_call: .
clone_size: few
cdr3_nt: TGCGCCAGCAGCCTGTCATCGGCAGATACGCAGTATTTT
cdr3_aa: CASSLSSADTQYF

v_call: TRBV20-1
j_call: TRBJ1-4
d_call: .
clone_size: many
cdr3_nt: TGCAGTGCTGGGCCCGGGGGGAGTGAAAAACTGTTTTTT
cdr3_aa: CSAGPGGSEKLFF

v_call: TRBV4-1
j_call: TRBJ2-1
d_call: .
clone_size: many
cdr3_nt: TGCGCCAGCAGCCCAGCTGGGCAGCTTGAGAATGAGCAGTTCTTC
cdr3_aa: CASSPAGQLENEQFF

v_call: TRBV19
j_call: TRBJ2-7
d_call: .
clone_size: few
cdr3_nt: TGTGCCAGTAGTATTCGGCAGGGCGGCCCCTACGAGCAGTACTTC
cdr3_aa: CASSIRQGGPYEQYF

v_call: TRBV9
j_call: TRBJ2-1
d_call: .
clone_size: many
cdr3_nt: TGTGCCAGCAGCGGACCCAATGAGCAGTTCTTC
cdr3_aa: CASSGPNEQFF

v_call: TRBV4-2
j_call: TRBJ2-1
d_call: .
clone_size: many
cdr3_nt: TGTGCCAGCAGCCAAGGAGCTGATGAGCAGTTCTTC
cdr3_aa: CASSQGADEQFF

v_call: TRBV6-5
j_call: TRBJ1-1
d_call: .
clone_size: many
cdr3_nt: TGTGCCAGCAGTTACTCGGCGTTAGTGGACACTGAAGCTTTCTTT
cdr3_aa: CASSYSALVDTEAFF

v_call: TRBV3-1
j_call: TRBJ1-1
d_call: TRBD1
clone_size: many
cdr3_nt: TGTGCCAGCAGGGAACAGGGGGCGGGAACTGAAGCTTTCTTT
cdr3_aa: CASREQGAGTEAFF

v_call: TRBV3-1
j_call: TRBJ2-7
d_call: TRBD2
clone_size: .
cdr3_nt: TGTGCCAGCATGGGGGGAGGGAACGAGCAGTACTTC
cdr3_aa: CASMGGGNEQYF

v_call: TRBV3-1
j_call: TRBJ1-1
d_call: TRBD1
clone_size: medium-sized
cdr3_nt: TGTGCCAGCAGCCCCCGGACAGGAAATATTGAAGCTTTCTTT
cdr3_aa: CASSPRTGNIEAFF

v_call: TRBV6-5
j_call: TRBJ1-2
d_call: .
clone_size: few
cdr3_nt: TGTGCCAGCAAAGGGGGGAGGGTCAGCGGCTACACCTTC
cdr3_aa: CASKGGRVSGYTF

v_call: TRBV5-1
j_call: TRBJ2-3
d_call: .
clone_size: many
cdr3_nt: TGCGCCAGCAGCCCGCGAGGGGGGGGGATAAGCACAGATACGCAGTATTTT
cdr3_aa: CASSPRGGGISTDTQYF

v_call: TRBV5-1
j_call: TRBJ2-6
d_call: .
clone_size: .
cdr3_nt: TGCGCCGCCGGAGCGGAACCGGGGGCCAACGTCCTGACTTTC
cdr3_aa: CAAGAEPGANVLTF

v_call: TRBV5-1
j_call: TRBJ2-5
d_call: .
clone_size: many
cdr3_nt: TGCGCCAGCAGCTTGGGTAGCACGACGGAGACCCAGTACTTC
cdr3_aa: CASSLGSTTETQYF

v_call: TRBV6-5
j_call: TRBJ2-3
d_call: TRBD2
clone_size: many
cdr3_nt: TGTGCCAGCAAGACGGGGGGGACCACAGATACGCAGTATTTT
cdr3_aa: CASKTGGTTDTQYF

v_call: TRBV20-1
j_call: TRBJ1-5
d_call: .
clone_size: many
cdr3_nt: TGCAGTGCCAGGGTCAGGGGTAATCAGCCCCAGCATTTT
cdr3_aa: CSARVRGNQPQHF

v_call: TRBV20-1
j_call: TRBJ1-2
d_call: .
clone_size: many
cdr3_nt: TGCAGTGCTAGCGGTAGCTTAAGTGATGGCTACACCTTC
cdr3_aa: CSASGSLSDGYTF

v_call: TRBV20-1
j_call: TRBJ2-5
d_call: .
clone_size: .
cdr3_nt: TGCAGTGCGGTAAAGGGCCAGACCCAGTACTTC
cdr3_aa: CSAVKGQTQYF

v_call: TRBV7-2
j_call: TRBJ1-1
d_call: .
clone_size: many
cdr3_nt: TGTGCCAGCAGCTCTAGCCGGATGACATCGGTCGCCACTGAAGCTTTCTTT
cdr3_aa: CASSSSRMTSVATEAFF

v_call: TRBV5-1
j_call: TRBJ2-7
d_call: .
clone_size: many
cdr3_nt: TGCGCCAGCCACGGGGATACCTACGAGCAGTACTTC
cdr3_aa: CASHGDTYEQYF

v_call: TRBV12-3/TRBV12-4
j_call: TRBJ1-5
d_call: .
clone_size: few
cdr3_nt: TGTGCCAGCGGGTCTTTAAGCAATCAGCCCCAGCATTTT
cdr3_aa: CASGSLSNQPQHF

v_call: TRBV20-1
j_call: TRBJ2-3
d_call: TRBD2
clone_size: many
cdr3_nt: TGCAGTGCTAGAACTAGCGGGGCGGATACGCAGTATTTT
cdr3_aa: CSARTSGADTQYF